The 14 T cell receptor beta chains listed next were all sequenced from one sample in a study of T cells in Graves' hyperthyroidism and ophthalmopathy. The CDR3 regions of TCR beta were amplified from RNA transcripts. An initial round of RT-PCR targeting the TCR CDR3 relied on the HTBI primer set. TCRdb re-called the multiplex PCR reads with MiXCR, one entry per CDR3 protein. This sample has about 600,000 distinct CDR3 sequences, with roughly 14% found just once. The sample consisted of blood. The receptors were gathered from a woman between 50 and 59 years old with Graves' ophthalmopathy.

This clonotype was recorded many times. The V and J genes are TRBV7-8 and TRBJ2-7, with D perhaps being TRBD1 or TRBD2 (7 bases each). Per germline, CDR1 SGHVS and CDR2 FQNEAQ. V was shortened by 5 bases and J by 0 bases, with 17 bases between the two germline ends. The CDR3 consists of 16 residues. CDR3 amino acids: CASSKGGGEISYEQYF. The CDR3 DNA is TGTGCCAGCAGCAAGGGAGGGGGCGAGATCTCCTACGAGCAGTACTTC.

The table lists this clonotype with many counts. The chain has TRBV5-8 and TRBJ2-7; TRBD2 might be the D (6 bases). The V end was cut by 1 base, the J end by 4 bases, with 12 bases between. The length of the CDR3 is 14 residues. Germline V gene lookup returns CDR1 SGHTS and CDR2 YDEGEE. In nucleotides, the CDR3 is TGTGCCAGCAGCTTGACGTTAGGGACTTACGAGCAGTACTTC. As protein: CASSLTLGTYEQYF.

This clonotype appeared many times. The chain is built from TRBV20-1 and TRBJ2-3; D is uncertain. Trimming removed 3 bases from V and 4 bases from J, with 8 bases in between. The CDR3 length is 12 residues. Germline-derived CDR1 and CDR2 are DFQATT and SNEGSKA (reference sequence). The CDR3 sequence: CSASAPPDTQYF. The CDR3 region has the DNA TGCAGTGCTAGTGCCCCCCCAGATACGCAGTATTTT.

V gene TRBV10-3 combines with J gene TRBJ1-1, with 10 bases aligning to TRBD1. Per germline, CDR1 ENHRY and CDR2 SYGVKD. Trimming at V came to 5 bases and at J to 10 bases, leaving 1 base not matched to a gene. This CDR3 contains 11 residues. The CDR3 DNA sequence: TGTGCCATCAGTTGGACAGGGGGAGCTTTCTTT. This codes for CAISWTGGAFF.

The chain's CDR3 is CASSLGLGPWGKQYF. The CDR3 DNA follows: TGTGCCAGCAGTTTGGGTCTGGGGCCCTGGGGGAAGCAGTACTTC. V and J are TRBV27 and TRBJ2-7; D is perhaps TRBD1 or TRBD2 (5 bases each). This CDR3 is built from 15 residues. CDR1 and CDR2 (germline): MNHEY, SMNVEV (reference sequence). Trimming took 3 bases from V and 8 from J, leaving 20 bases between them.

The CDR3 protein is CASRSRDSSYNEQFF. The CDR3 bases are TGTGCCAGCCGTTCTCGGGACTCCTCCTACAATGAGCAGTTCTTC. The chain links TRBV18 to TRBJ2-1; D perhaps matches TRBD2 (6 bases). The germline V gene encodes CDR1 KGHSH and CDR2 LQKENI. This CDR3 region has 15 residues. The V gene lost 8 bases and the J gene lost 0 bases, with 14 bases spanning the gap. Complete variable domain (other parts from reference TRBV18 and TRBJ2-1): NAGVMQNPRHLVRRRGQEARLRCSPMKGHSHVYWYRQLPEEGLKFMVYLQKENIIDESGMPKERFSAEFPKEGPSILRIQQVVRGDSAAYFCASRSRDSSYNEQFFGPGTRLTVL.

The CDR3 reads CASSAMTGGSYNEQFF. The DNA for the CDR3 is TGTGCCAGCAGCGCCATGACTGGGGGCTCCTACAATGAGCAGTTCTTC. The rearrangement uses TRBV9 and TRBJ2-1; D might be TRBD1 or TRBD2, each matching 5 bases. Trimming cost V 3 bases and J 0 bases, with 13 bases left between them. In germline, CDR1 is SGDLS, CDR2 YYNGEE. This CDR3 is 16 amino acids long.

This clonotype was picked up many times. V gene TRBV7-2 combines with J gene TRBJ1-5, with D hard to call. V lost 5 bases, J lost 3 bases, and 8 bases lay in between. Germline CDR1 and CDR2: SGHTA and FQGNSA. This CDR3 is 13 amino acids long. The CDR3 DNA follows: TGTGCCAGCAGCGCCCGTGTCAATCAGCCCCAGCATTTT. The encoded protein is CASSARVNQPQHF.

CDR3 DNA sequence: TGTGCCAGCAGCTCCGCCGCTAGCGGGAGCTATGAGCAGTTCTTC. This translates into CASSSAASGSYEQFF. The chain employs TRBV7-2 and TRBJ2-1; 10 nucleotides agree with TRBD2. The CDR3 has 15 amino acids. The V gene's germline CDR1 is SGHTA and CDR2 FQGNSA. V was clipped by 4 bases and J by 8 bases; unmatched bases: 8.

This clonotype was counted many times. J is TRBJ2-7 and V is TRBV5-5; D uncertain. CDR1 and CDR2 (germline): SGHKS, YYEKEE (reference sequence). Trimming took 3 bases from V and 6 from J, leaving 7 bases between them. The CDR3 runs 11 residues. CDR3 sequence (DNA): TGTGCCAGCAGCTATCGGAGCGAGCAGTACTTC. This translates into CASSYRSEQYF.

This clonotype was seen only a few times. The conserved phenylalanine or tryptophan normally closing the CDR3 is absent here, so this likely arose from a read error. The V call is TRBV4-2, the J call TRBJ1-5; tentatively, D is TRBD1 (5 bases). V was trimmed by 8 bases and J by 3 bases, leaving 17 bases between them. The germline V gene encodes CDR1 LGHNA and CDR2 YNFKEQ. The CDR3 is 15 residues long. CDR3 amino acids: CASAELVGTNQPQHS. The CDR3 coding sequence is TGTGCCAGCGCCGAACTAGTTGGGACCAATCAGCCCCAGCATTCT.

There are many counts of this clonotype. The chain carries TRBV28 and TRBJ2-3, with D unclear. Germline CDR1 is MDHEN and CDR2 is SYDVKM. The CDR3 runs 15 residues. The V end lost 5 bases, the J end lost 6 bases, and 18 bases lay between the germline ends. In nucleotides, the CDR3 is TGTGCCAGCAGTCATCTCGGACCCACGAGCGATACGCAGTATTTT. Translating it yields CASSHLGPTSDTQYF.

This clonotype was picked up many times. V gene TRBV11-2 combines with J gene TRBJ2-7; 12 bases are shared with TRBD2. The CDR3 sequence is 14 residues long. The J segment lost 6 bases and the V segment lost 3 bases, leaving 3 bases of the junction unmatched. From germline, CDR1 is SGHAT and CDR2 FQNNGV. The CDR3: CASSLGLAGREQYF. In nucleotides, the CDR3 is TGTGCCAGCAGCTTGGGACTAGCGGGTCGCGAGCAGTACTTC.

This clonotype showed up many times. The genes are TRBV6-1 and TRBJ2-7, with 7 bases identical to TRBD2. V trimming: 1 base; J trimming: 2 bases; junction bases outside the gene matches: 5. This CDR3 region has 15 residues. CDR1 MNHNS and CDR2 SASEGT come from the germline V gene. The CDR3 DNA is TGTGCCAGCAGTGAAGTGCCTAGCGGACCCTACGAGCAGTACTTC. This gives the protein CASSEVPSGPYEQYF.